This T cell receptor (beta chain) was obtained from a study of early T cells in non-severe SARS-CoV-2 infection. Study-level background: Bulk RNA from unsorted whole blood was sequenced; chains were unpaired. Broader study findings: VDJdb matching, biased toward anti-spike CD8 responses, missed private and CD4 specificities.

This CDR3 has 17 residues. Germline values: CDR1 MNHEY, CDR2 SVGAGI. V lost 8 bases to trimming and J lost 3 bases, with 23 bases between them. This clonotype has at least ten counts. Its matching antigen is unknown. In the library, individual cDNA molecules carried attached unique molecular identifiers. Via MiXCR, TCRdb re-called the 5' RACE reads, giving one row per CDR3 protein. The sample lists approximately 40,000 distinct CDR3 sequences; about 6% were seen once. The chain is built from TRBV6-5 and TRBJ2-4, with a tentative D call TRBD2 (5 bases). The specimen was whole blood, collected at baseline. This sequence originates from an adult who was a healthcare worker with PCR-confirmed SARS-CoV-2 infection or an uninfected control (not recorded which). CDR3: CASRPATAWGVKNIQYF. CDR3 DNA: TGTGCCAGCCGCCCTGCAACGGCTTGGGGAGTCAAAAACATTCAGTACTTC.